This TCR beta chain was recorded in a study of OX40 agonist ivuxolimab in advanced cancers. Study overall: The dose-escalation cohort had hepatocellular carcinoma, melanoma, renal cell or head and neck cancer. Age averaged about 62 years (range roughly 23 to 79), and 82.7% were male. Points from the study as a whole: CD4+ and CD8+ blood T cells expanded clonally by week 6 at 0.1 to 3.0 mg/kg.

Produced via immunoSEQ multiplex PCR; TCRdb's table is partial and in-frame only. Among some 86,000 clones, 70% to 85% were seen once, and the ten largest hold about 4%. Trimming cost V 3 bases and J 7 bases, with 3 bases left between them. This CDR3 region has 11 residues. Germline CDR1 and CDR2: MGHDK and SYGVNS. Notes on this clone: Its specificity is not known.

The sequenced sample was CD4+ or CD8+ T cells sorted from blood, obtained in a trial of the OX40 agonist ivuxolimab. This sequence was found in an adult with an advanced solid tumor such as melanoma, head and neck, liver or kidney cancer. The chain combines TRBV25-1 with TRBJ2-2; D is ambiguous. CDR3 protein: CASSEGGELFF. DNA of the CDR3: TGTGCCAGCAGTGAGGGCGGGGAGCTGTTTTTT.